This T cell receptor beta chain was captured by sequencing in a study of cytomegalovirus exposure and HLA in healthy donors. CDR3 length: 16 amino acids. The germline CDR1 and CDR2 sequences are SEHNR and FQNEAQ (reference sequence). V was pared by 5 bases and J by 4 bases, with 12 bases of the junction left unmatched. Amplification used 60 Vbeta primers and 13 Jbeta primers. The data were produced by immunoSEQ multiplex PCR, yet TCRdb's version contains in-frame clones alone and is incomplete. Altogether roughly 90,000 clones are present, around 82% being singletons, with the ten largest covering approximately 3%.

The chain links TRBV7-9 to TRBJ2-3; TRBD1 matches at 7 bases. The sequencing input was PBMCs. The sequence derives from a man aged 30 to 45 in good health and CMV-seropositive. The CDR3 sequence is CASSPPTGERADTQYF. The CDR3 region has the DNA TGTGCCAGCAGCCCGCCTACAGGGGAACGGGCAGATACGCAGTATTTT.